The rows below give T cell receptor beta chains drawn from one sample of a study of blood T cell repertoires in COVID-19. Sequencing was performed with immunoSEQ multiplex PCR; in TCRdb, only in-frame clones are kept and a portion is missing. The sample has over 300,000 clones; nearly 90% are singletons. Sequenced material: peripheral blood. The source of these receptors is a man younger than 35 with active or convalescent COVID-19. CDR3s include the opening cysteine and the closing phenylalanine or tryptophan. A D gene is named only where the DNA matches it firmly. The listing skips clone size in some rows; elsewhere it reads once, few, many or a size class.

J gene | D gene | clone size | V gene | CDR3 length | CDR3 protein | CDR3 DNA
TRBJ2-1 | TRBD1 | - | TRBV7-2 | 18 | CASSVMRQGWLNTNEQFF | TGTGCCAGCAGCGTCATGAGACAGGGGTGGTTGAATACAAATGAGCAGTTCTTC
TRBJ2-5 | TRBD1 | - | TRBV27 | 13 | CASSPDRARVLYF | TGTGCCAGCAGTCCGGACAGGGCCCGGGTTTTATACTTC
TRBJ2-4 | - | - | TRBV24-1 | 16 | CATSVLRDSELDIQYF | TGTGCCACCAGTGTCCTCCGGGACTCGGAGCTGGACATTCAGTACTTC
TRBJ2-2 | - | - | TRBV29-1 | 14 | CSARGQANTGELFF | TGCAGCGCCAGAGGGCAGGCGAACACCGGGGAGCTGTTTTTT
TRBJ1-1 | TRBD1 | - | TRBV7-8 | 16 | CASSLKRTGGLAEAFF | TGTGCCAGCAGCCTAAAAAGGACAGGGGGTCTCGCTGAAGCTTTCTTT
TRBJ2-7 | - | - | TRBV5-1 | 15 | CASSLLETVTYEQYF | TGCGCCAGCAGCTTGTTGGAGACTGTTACCTACGAGCAGTACTTC
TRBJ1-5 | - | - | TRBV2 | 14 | CASSDTRTNQPQHF | TGTGCCAGCAGTGATACTAGGACCAATCAGCCCCAGCATTTT
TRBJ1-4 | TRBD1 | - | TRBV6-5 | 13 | CASSRDSLKKLFF | TGTGCCAGCAGCAGGGACAGTCTAAAAAAACTGTTTTTT
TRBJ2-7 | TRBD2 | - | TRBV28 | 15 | CASSTIAGGLYEQYF | TGTGCCAGCAGTACAATAGCGGGGGGGCTCTACGAGCAGTACTTC
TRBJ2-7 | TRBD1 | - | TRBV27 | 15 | CASSPGQLSSYEQYF | TGTGCCAGCAGTCCGGGACAGTTAAGCTCCTACGAGCAGTACTTC
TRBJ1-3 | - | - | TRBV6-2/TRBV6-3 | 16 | CASSYPGHFSGNTIYF | TGTGCCAGCAGTTACCCGGGACACTTCTCTGGAAACACCATATATTTT
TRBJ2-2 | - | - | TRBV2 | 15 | CASSEWTENTGELFF | TGTGCCAGCAGTGAATGGACAGAAAACACCGGGGAGCTGTTTTTT
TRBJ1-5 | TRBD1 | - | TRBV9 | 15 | CASSKGQGGNQPQHF | TGTGCCAGCAGCAAAGGACAGGGGGGCAATCAGCCCCAGCATTTT
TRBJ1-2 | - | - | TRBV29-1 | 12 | CSVKGGGYGYTF | TGCAGCGTTAAAGGCGGGGGCTATGGCTACACCTTC
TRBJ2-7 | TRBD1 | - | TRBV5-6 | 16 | CASSLRGQGRSYEQYF | TGTGCCAGCAGCCTACGGGGACAGGGGCGATCCTACGAGCAGTACTTC
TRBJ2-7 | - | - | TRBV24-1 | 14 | CATSDPRQVYEQYF | TGTGCCACCAGTGACCCTCGACAGGTCTACGAGCAGTACTTC
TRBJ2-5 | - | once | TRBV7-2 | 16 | CASISGGGKYQETQYF | TGTGCCAGCATTTCTGGGGGGGGCAAGTACCAAGAGACCCAGTACTTC
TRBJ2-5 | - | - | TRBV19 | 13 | CASSTRDQETQYF | TGTGCCAGTAGTACGAGAGACCAAGAGACCCAGTACTTC
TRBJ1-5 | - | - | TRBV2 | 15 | CASNPQGLAHQPQHF | TGTGCCAGCAATCCCCAGGGCCTTGCACATCAGCCCCAGCATTTT
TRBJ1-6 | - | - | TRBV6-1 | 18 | CASSEAHAWSSYNSPLHF | TGTGCCAGCAGTGAAGCGCACGCTTGGAGCTCCTATAATTCACCCCTCCACTTT
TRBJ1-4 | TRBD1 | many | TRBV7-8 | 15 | CASSSTGGANEKLFF | TGTGCCAGCAGCTCTACAGGGGGCGCTAATGAAAAACTGTTTTTT
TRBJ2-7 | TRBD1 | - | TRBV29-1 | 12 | CSVRDRPYEQYF | TGCAGCGTCCGGGACAGGCCCTACGAGCAGTACTTC
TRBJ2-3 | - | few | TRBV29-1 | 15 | CSVEGDRLSTDTQYF | TGCAGCGTTGAAGGAGACAGACTTAGCACAGATACGCAGTATTTT
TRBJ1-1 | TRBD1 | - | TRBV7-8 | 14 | CASSSQGGDTEAFF | TGTGCCAGCAGCTCACAGGGGGGGGACACTGAAGCTTTCTTT
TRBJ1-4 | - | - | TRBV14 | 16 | CASSQDPGQRSVKLFF | TGTGCCAGCAGCCAAGACCCCGGACAGCGGTCCGTAAAACTGTTTTTT
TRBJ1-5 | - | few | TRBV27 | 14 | CASSLRESNQPQHF | TGTGCCAGCAGTTTGAGAGAAAGCAATCAGCCCCAGCATTTT
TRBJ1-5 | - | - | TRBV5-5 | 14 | CASSLGRENQPQHF | TGTGCCAGCAGCTTGGGGAGGGAGAACCAGCCCCAGCATTTT
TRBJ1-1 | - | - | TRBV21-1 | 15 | CASSTNRQEYTEAFF | TGTGCCAGCAGCACAAACAGGCAGGAGTACACTGAAGCTTTCTTT
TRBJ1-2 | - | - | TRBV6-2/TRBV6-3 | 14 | CASSSLGHNYGYTF | TGTGCCAGCAGTTCCCTGGGACACAACTATGGCTACACCTTC
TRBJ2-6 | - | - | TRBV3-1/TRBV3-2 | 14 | CASSQRVGANVLTF | TGTGCCAGCAGCCAAAGGGTTGGGGCCAACGTGCTGACTTTC
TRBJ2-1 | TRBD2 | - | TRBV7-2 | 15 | CASSLEFAGGNEQFF | TGTGCCAGCAGCTTAGAATTTGCGGGAGGGAATGAGCAGTTCTTC
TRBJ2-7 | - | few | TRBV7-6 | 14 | CASSPKPGGYEQYF | TGTGCCAGCAGCCCCAAGCCAGGGGGGTACGAGCAGTACTTC
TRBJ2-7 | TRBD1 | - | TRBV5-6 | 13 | CASSKGAGYEQYF | TGTGCCAGCAGCAAGGGGGCTGGGTACGAGCAGTACTTC
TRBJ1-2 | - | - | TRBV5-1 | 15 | CASSPQKSGDYGYTF | TGCGCCAGCAGCCCACAGAAGAGCGGGGACTATGGCTACACCTTC
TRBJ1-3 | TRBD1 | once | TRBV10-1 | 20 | CAREPSPVWTGEDSGNTIYF | TGCGCCAGGGAGCCCTCCCCAGTTTGGACAGGGGAAGACTCTGGAAACACCATATATTTT
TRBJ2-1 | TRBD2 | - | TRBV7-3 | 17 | CASSLMVTSGGAGEQFF | TGTGCCAGCAGCTTAATGGTGACTAGCGGGGGGGCTGGTGAGCAGTTCTTC
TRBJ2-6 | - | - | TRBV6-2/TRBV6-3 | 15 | CASSNTGTGANVLTF | TGTGCCAGCAGCAATACAGGGACTGGGGCCAACGTCCTGACTTTC
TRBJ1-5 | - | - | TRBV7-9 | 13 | CASSLQGDQPQHF | TGTGCCAGCAGCTTACAAGGGGATCAGCCCCAGCATTTT
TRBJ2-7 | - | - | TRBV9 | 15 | CASSVAGGTVYEQYF | TGTGCCAGCAGCGTGGCGGGCGGGACCGTCTACGAGCAGTACTTC
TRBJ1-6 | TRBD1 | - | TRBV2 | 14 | CASTEGQGDSPLHF | TGTGCCAGCACCGAGGGACAGGGCGATTCACCCCTCCACTTT
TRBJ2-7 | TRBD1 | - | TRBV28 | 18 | CASSLLAPTGVSSYEQYF | TGTGCCAGCAGTTTATTAGCCCCAACAGGGGTTAGCTCCTACGAGCAGTACTTC
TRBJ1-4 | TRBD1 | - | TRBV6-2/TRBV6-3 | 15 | CASSETGVSDEKLFF | TGTGCCAGCAGTGAGACAGGGGTCTCAGATGAAAAACTGTTTTTT
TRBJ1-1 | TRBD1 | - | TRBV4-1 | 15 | CASSPTDRGDTEAFF | TGCGCCAGCAGCCCAACGGACAGGGGTGACACTGAAGCTTTCTTT
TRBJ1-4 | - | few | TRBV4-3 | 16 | CASSLRPGQTNEKLFF | TGCGCCAGCAGCCTCCGGCCAGGGCAGACTAATGAAAAACTGTTTTTT
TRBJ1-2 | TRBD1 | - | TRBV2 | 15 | CASSGTGQGARGYTF | TGTGCCAGCAGTGGAACCGGACAGGGGGCTCGTGGCTACACCTTC
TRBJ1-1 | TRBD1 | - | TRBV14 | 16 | CASSQLGQGAYTEAFF | TGTGCCAGCAGCCAACTGGGACAGGGGGCGTACACTGAAGCTTTCTTT
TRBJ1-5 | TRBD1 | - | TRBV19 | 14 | CASSRQGGNQPQHF | TGTGCCAGTAGTCGACAGGGAGGTAATCAGCCCCAGCATTTT
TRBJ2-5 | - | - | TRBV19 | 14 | CASSMTASRETQYF | TGTGCCAGTAGTATGACAGCCTCTAGAGAGACCCAGTACTTC
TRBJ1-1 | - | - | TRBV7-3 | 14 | CASSPQGMGTEAFF | TGTGCCAGCAGCCCCCAGGGTATGGGGACTGAAGCTTTCTTT
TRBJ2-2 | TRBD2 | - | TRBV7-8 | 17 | CASSLGPSGRGIGELFF | TGTGCCAGCAGCTTAGGTCCTAGCGGGAGGGGGATCGGGGAGCTGTTTTTT